One and the same sample provided the 24 T cell receptor beta chains below, sequenced in a study of blood T cell repertoires in COVID-19. Libraries were prepared by immunoSEQ multiplex PCR; TCRdb keeps only in-frame clonotypes and omits some of them. The sample holds nearly 250,000 clones, about 89% seen once. Sequenced sample: peripheral blood. Every receptor here comes from a woman aged 60-70 years who had recovered from COVID-19.

The V and J genes are TRBV7-3 and TRBJ2-1; 9 bases fit TRBD2. The CDR3 spans 12 residues. J gave up 13 bases and V 4 bases, and 5 bases lay outside the gene matches. Looked up from germline, CDR1 is SGHTA and CDR2 is FQGTGA. The CDR3 DNA sequence: TGTGCCAGCAGCTCGGAGCGGGGGGCCCAGTTCTTC. This gives the protein CASSSERGAQFF. Looking up the rest from reference TRBV7-3 and TRBJ2-1 gives the full variable domain: GAGVSQTPSNKVTEKGKYVELRCDPISGHTALYWYRQSLGQGPEFLIYFQGTGAADDSGLPNDRFFAVRPEGSVSTLKIQRTERGDSAVYLCASSSERGAQFFGPGTRLTVL.

The rearrangement joins TRBV9 to TRBJ2-2, with 7 bases matching TRBD1. Germline V gene sequence: CDR1 SGDLS, CDR2 YYNGEE. This CDR3 is built from 14 residues. V was clipped by 4 bases and J by 5 bases; unmatched bases: 5. The CDR3 region is CASSSGTVTGELFF. The CDR3 bases are TGTGCCAGCAGCTCCGGGACAGTGACCGGGGAGCTGTTTTTT.

This chain joins TRBV7-9 and TRBJ1-1; no clear D. The V end lost 5 bases, the J end lost 5 bases, and 18 bases lay between the germline ends. The CDR3 has 15 amino acids. CDR1 and CDR2 from the germline V gene are SEHNR and FQNEAQ (reference sequence). The CDR3 region has the DNA TGTGCCAGCAGCGTACGGGTGTCGGAAAAGACTGAAGCTTTCTTT. The encoded protein is CASSVRVSEKTEAFF. Using reference TRBV7-9 and TRBJ1-1 for the parts outside the CDR3, the full variable domain is DTGVSQNPRHKITKRGQNVTFRCDPISEHNRLYWYRQTLGQGPEFLTYFQNEAQLEKSRLLSDRFSAERPKGSFSTLEIQRTEQGDSAMYLCASSVRVSEKTEAFFGQGTRLTVV.

The rearrangement joins TRBV7-8 to TRBJ2-2; TRBD2 is a possible D gene (5 bases). Germline V gene sequence: CDR1 SGHVS, CDR2 FQNEAQ. Trimming pared 6 bases from V and 2 bases from J, leaving 10 bases between. This CDR3 comprises 14 residues. CDR3 sequence reads: CASRLGRNTGELFF. The CDR3 nucleotides read TGTGCCAGCAGACTAGGACGAAACACCGGGGAGCTGTTTTTT.

This chain joins TRBV2 and TRBJ2-2; possibly TRBD1 for D (5 bases). The CDR3 runs 14 residues. CDR1 SNHLY and CDR2 FYNNEI come from the germline V gene. Trimming pared 7 bases from V and 6 bases from J, leaving 15 bases between. The DNA for the CDR3 is TGTGCCAGCATTCCTCAGGGTATTGCCGGGGAGCTGTTTTTT. Amino acids: CASIPQGIAGELFF.

V and J are TRBV11-2 and TRBJ2-7, with D possibly TRBD1 on 6 matching bases. The CDR3 consists of 12 residues. Deletions cut 3 bases from V and 6 bases from J, with 9 bases between. From germline, CDR1 is SGHAT and CDR2 FQNNGV. The CDR3 loop is CASSLDSAEQYF. For the CDR3, the DNA is TGTGCCAGCAGCTTGGACAGTGCCGAGCAGTACTTC.

The chain employs TRBV19 and TRBJ1-4; 8 bases align to TRBD1. This CDR3 has 15 amino acids. V dropped 6 bases and J dropped 8; count of bases not matched to a gene: 11. CDR1 is LNHDA and CDR2 is SQIVND in the germline V gene (reference sequence). CDR3 region: CASRRRTGTAEKLFF. Here the CDR3 DNA reads TGTGCCAGTAGACGTCGGACAGGGACGGCAGAAAAACTGTTTTTT.

The CDR3 loop is CASSVGRGSQETQYF. The CDR3 bases are TGTGCCAGCAGCGTAGGGCGGGGGAGCCAAGAGACCCAGTACTTC. The chain is built from TRBV9 and TRBJ2-5, with 7 bases identical to TRBD2. The V segment lost 0 bases and the J segment 1 base; nucleotides outside the gene matches: 3. This CDR3 comprises 15 residues. Germline V gene data show CDR1 as SGDLS and CDR2 as YYNGEE.

This clone was seen a single time. The chain joins TRBV9 to TRBJ2-2; 11 positions match TRBD2. This CDR3 comprises 19 residues. J was trimmed by 5 bases and V by 0 bases; bases with no gene match: 12. Germline V gives CDR1 SGDLS, CDR2 YYNGEE. The CDR3 loop reads CASSVGVGLAGGLTGELFF. In DNA form, the CDR3 reads TGTGCCAGCAGCGTAGGTGTCGGGCTAGCGGGGGGCCTAACCGGGGAGCTGTTTTTT. Drawing the rest from reference TRBV9 and TRBJ2-2, the complete variable domain is DSGVTQTPKHLITATGQRVTLRCSPRSGDLSVYWYQQSLDQGLQFLIQYYNGEERAKGNILERFSAQQFPDLHSELNLSSLELGDSALYFCASSVGVGLAGGLTGELFFGEGSRLTVL.

V gene TRBV4-2 combines with J gene TRBJ2-2; no definite D call. Germline V gene lookup returns CDR1 LGHNA and CDR2 YNFKEQ. The CDR3 totals 14 residues. Trimming pared 2 bases from V and 5 bases from J, leaving 9 bases between. CDR3 residues: CASSQIPRTGELFF. Written as DNA, the CDR3 is TGTGCCAGCAGCCAAATTCCCCGGACCGGGGAGCTGTTTTTT.

In this sample, this clone turned up once. The chain employs TRBV5-1 and TRBJ2-1, with TRBD2 identical over 7 bases. The CDR3 has 15 residues. The ends lost 4 bases at V and 6 bases at J; junction bases unmatched: 10. CDR1 is SGHRS, CDR2 YFSETQ, per germline. CDR3 coding DNA: TGCGCCAGCAGCCCTCTAGCGGTCCGTGGCAATGAGCAGTTCTTC. Translated: CASSPLAVRGNEQFF.

The chain has TRBV29-1 and TRBJ2-3, with D possibly being TRBD2 (5 bases). The CDR3 has 14 residues. Germline CDR1 SQVTM, CDR2 ANQGSEA. V lost 4 bases, J lost 2 bases, and 13 bases lay in between. The CDR3 region is CSVGPGSVTDTQYF. CDR3 in DNA: TGCAGCGTTGGCCCCGGTAGCGTCACAGATACGCAGTATTTT.

The chain joins TRBV28 to TRBJ2-5; 11 bases agree with TRBD2. CDR1 MDHEN and CDR2 SYDVKM come from the germline V gene. This CDR3 is 15 amino acids long. V gave up 6 bases and J gave up 2 bases; unmatched junction bases: 5. Written as DNA, the CDR3 is TGTGCCAGCAGGGAAGGACTAGCGGGTCAAGAGACCCAGTACTTC. This encodes CASREGLAGQETQYF.

V and J are TRBV19 and TRBJ2-5; the match to TRBD2 covers 8 bases. The length of the CDR3 is 15 residues. Germline V gene lookup returns CDR1 LNHDA and CDR2 SQIVND (reference sequence). V shed 4 bases and J 2 bases; nucleotides not matched to a gene: 6. The CDR3 DNA sequence: TGTGCCAGTAGTACGTTACTAGCGGCGCAAGAGACCCAGTACTTC. This gives the protein CASSTLLAAQETQYF.

The chain has TRBV7-2 and TRBJ1-6; no reliable D call. Germline CDR1 reads SGHTA; CDR2 reads FQGNSA. The CDR3 length is 12 residues. V was pared by 3 bases and J by 10 bases, with 7 bases between. CDR3: CASSLATSPLHF. The CDR3 nucleotides read TGTGCCAGCAGCTTGGCAACCTCACCCCTCCACTTT.

This chain links TRBV5-6 with TRBJ2-2; 12 bases are a match to TRBD1. Trimming took 4 bases from V and 3 from J; bases not matched to a gene: 4. The CDR3 sequence is 16 residues long. Germline V CDR1 and CDR2: SGHDT, YYEEEE. CDR3 coding DNA: TGTGCCAGCAGCCCCGGGACAGGGGGCTACACCGGGGAGCTGTTTTTT. It codes for CASSPGTGGYTGELFF.

The rearrangement joins TRBV2 to TRBJ1-1; 10 bases line up with TRBD1. Germline CDR1 SNHLY, CDR2 FYNNEI. The CDR3 covers 16 residues. Trimming at V came to 7 bases and at J to 1 base, leaving 9 bases not matched to a gene. The CDR3 reads CASIRQGALWNTEAFF. CDR3 in DNA: TGTGCCAGCATTAGACAGGGGGCACTTTGGAACACTGAAGCTTTCTTT. Together with reference TRBV2 and TRBJ1-1, the CDR3 gives the full variable domain: EPEVTQTPSHQVTQMGQEVILRCVPISNHLYFYWYRQILGQKVEFLVSFYNNEISEKSEIFDDQFSVERPDGSNFTLKIRSTKLEDSAMYFCASIRQGALWNTEAFFGQGTRLTVV.

The chain combines TRBV19 with TRBJ1-2; possible D gene TRBD1, 6 bases. With 10 bases removed from V and 4 bases from J, the gap between germline ends came to 13 bases. This CDR3 has 12 amino acids. CDR1 and CDR2 from the germline V gene are LNHDA and SQIVND (reference sequence). The CDR3 nucleotides read TGTGCCACTAAACCAGGGGCCTATGGCTACACCTTC. Protein sequence: CATKPGAYGYTF.

The rearrangement uses TRBV9 and TRBJ1-2, with D possibly TRBD1 on 5 matching bases. Trimming left V 3 bases short and J 0 bases short, with 12 bases between. Germline V gives CDR1 SGDLS, CDR2 YYNGEE. The CDR3 contains 15 residues. The DNA for the CDR3 is TGTGCCAGCAGCGCGGACACGGACGCTAACTATGGCTACACCTTC. This translates into CASSADTDANYGYTF.

The V gene is TRBV28, the J gene TRBJ2-3; D ambiguous. CDR3 length: 13 amino acids. CDR1 is MDHEN, CDR2 SYDVKM, per germline. Trimming took off 5 bases at V and 0 bases at J, with 6 bases between the two ends. The CDR3 protein is CASSPTSTDTQYF. Written as DNA, the CDR3 is TGTGCCAGCAGTCCTACTAGCACAGATACGCAGTATTTT.

The V gene is TRBV7-3, the J gene TRBJ1-1; D is perhaps TRBD1 (6 bases). The V end lost 2 bases, the J end lost 3 bases, and 10 bases lay between the germline ends. This CDR3 region has 14 residues. The germline CDR1 and CDR2 sequences are SGHTA and FQGTGA. For the CDR3, the DNA is TGTGCCAGCAGCTTATTAGGGGGGGACACTGAAGCTTTCTTT. Protein sequence: CASSLLGGDTEAFF.

The chain links TRBV7-9 to TRBJ2-7; D possibly corresponds to TRBD2 (6 bases). In germline, CDR1 is SEHNR, CDR2 FQNEAQ (reference sequence). V was pared by 0 bases and J by 0 bases, with 15 bases between. The CDR3 is 17 residues long. The CDR3 here is CASSLAWDFQSSYEQYF. For the CDR3, the DNA is TGTGCCAGCAGCTTAGCATGGGACTTTCAGAGCTCCTACGAGCAGTACTTC. The full variable domain, with the rest looked up from reference TRBV7-9 and TRBJ2-7, is DTGVSQNPRHKITKRGQNVTFRCDPISEHNRLYWYRQTLGQGPEFLTYFQNEAQLEKSRLLSDRFSAERPKGSFSTLEIQRTEQGDSAMYLCASSLAWDFQSSYEQYFGPGTRLTVT.

The chain uses TRBV7-9 and TRBJ2-1; maybe TRBD1 (6 bases). Looked up from germline, CDR1 is SEHNR and CDR2 is FQNEAQ (reference sequence). The V end was cut by 7 bases, the J end by 7 bases, with 17 bases between. The CDR3 has 14 residues. The CDR3 sequence is CASTPEPTGNEQFF. DNA for the CDR3: TGTGCCAGCACCCCTGAGCCTACAGGGAATGAGCAGTTCTTC.

The V gene is TRBV7-2, the J gene TRBJ1-6; 7 positions match TRBD1. Germline-derived CDR1 and CDR2 are SGHTA and FQGNSA. The V and J ends lost 6 bases and 5 bases, in that order; junction bases with no gene match: 1. The length of the CDR3 is 13 residues. CDR3 region: CASRQGNNSPLHF. In DNA, the CDR3 is TGTGCCAGCAGACAGGGGAATAATTCACCCCTCCACTTT.